Below are 27 T cell receptor beta chains sequenced from a single sample in a study of regulatory T cells in long-lasting Graves disease. As for time point: newly diagnosed GD, antithyroid drugs for less than 3 months. TCR sequences were obtained from RNA taken from PBMCs. With iRepertoire HTBI primers and Arm-PCR of CDR3 regions, TCR beta libraries were built. Each CDR3 protein is one row after TCRdb ran MiXCR on the multiplex PCR reads. The sample records hundreds of thousands of distinct CDR3 sequences, 15% to 20% being singletons. These data were also filed under a second study, of T cells in Graves' hyperthyroidism and ophthalmopathy.

Sequenced here: peripheral blood mononuclear cells (PBMCs), sampled at new diagnosis, from a patient treated with antithyroid drugs. Receptors were obtained from a woman in her 30s with Graves disease.

This clonotype was detected many times. The chain joins TRBV5-1 to TRBJ2-7; 7 positions match TRBD2. Germline V gene lookup returns CDR1 SGHRS and CDR2 YFSETQ. J lost 6 bases, V lost 2 bases, and 5 bases had no gene match. The CDR3 is made up of 13 amino acids. The CDR3 sequence is CASSLELAREQYF. CDR3 DNA sequence: TGCGCCAGCAGCTTAGAACTAGCGCGCGAGCAGTACTTC. Together with reference TRBV5-1 and TRBJ2-7, the CDR3 gives the full variable domain: KAGVTQTPRYLIKTRGQQVTLSCSPISGHRSVSWYQQTPGQGLQFLFEYFSETQRNKGNFPGRFSGRQFSNSRSEMNVSTLELGDSALYLCASSLELAREQYFGPGTRLTVT.

This clonotype appeared many times. The J gene is TRBJ2-7, the V gene TRBV28, with unresolved D. Trimming removed 3 bases from V and 7 bases from J, with 10 bases in between. The germline V gene has CDR1 MDHEN and CDR2 SYDVKM. The CDR3 spans 12 residues. The CDR3 sequence: CASSFLREEQYF. CDR3 DNA sequence: TGTGCCAGCAGTTTTTTACGTGAGGAGCAGTACTTC.

This clonotype was detected a few times. The V gene is TRBV5-1, the J gene TRBJ2-1; no firm D call. Trimming pared 4 bases from V and 0 bases from J, leaving 14 bases between. CDR1 SGHRS and CDR2 YFSETQ come from the germline V gene. The CDR3 sequence is 16 residues long. The CDR3 spells CASSPSPVTSYNEQFF. The DNA of the CDR3 is TGCGCCAGCAGCCCCTCACCTGTTACCTCCTACAATGAGCAGTTCTTC.

This clonotype has at least ten counts. The J gene is TRBJ1-5, the V gene TRBV6-1; no clear D. Germline assignment: CDR1 MNHNS and CDR2 SASEGT. V was pared by 5 bases and J by 4 bases, with 9 bases between. The CDR3 totals 13 residues. As DNA, the CDR3 is TGTGCCAGCAGTCGAGGGCTTAATCAGCCCCAGCATTTT. This encodes CASSRGLNQPQHF.

This clonotype was counted ten times or more. The J gene is TRBJ2-3, the V gene TRBV7-2, with a weak D call TRBD2 (5 bases). Trimming took 5 bases from V and 6 from J, leaving 12 bases between them. Germline V gene sequence: CDR1 SGHTA, CDR2 FQGNSA. This CDR3 is built from 13 residues. In DNA, the CDR3 is TGTGCCAGCAGCCCGGGGTGGAGGGATACGCAGTATTTT. It codes for CASSPGWRDTQYF.

Note on this clonotype: A single base is all that separates this from a far larger clone, so a read error is likely. The chain uses TRBV10-3 and TRBJ2-3; possibly TRBD1 or TRBD2 for D (6 bases each). V was cut by 3 bases and J by 5 bases, with 24 bases left in between. The CDR3 consists of 18 residues. The V gene's germline CDR1 is ENHRY and CDR2 SYGVKD. The CDR3 nucleotides read TGTGCCATCAGTGAAGGCGGAATGACGTGGGGGGCGCGAGATACGCAGTATTTT. Residues: CAISEGGMTWGARDTQYF.

This clonotype was recorded many times. This chain connects TRBV5-6 to TRBJ1-1; D gene unclear. The germline V and J ends were trimmed by 0 bases and 10 bases, with 10 bases remaining between them. The germline V gene encodes CDR1 SGHDT and CDR2 YYEEEE. CDR3 length equals 12 residues. CDR3 in amino acids: CASSLDGVGAFF. CDR3 bases: TGTGCCAGCAGCTTGGATGGGGTTGGAGCTTTCTTT.

This clonotype has at least ten counts. Mismatch with germline at one junction end may stem from a read error. V is TRBV5-1 and J is TRBJ2-7; 7 bases map to TRBD1. The CDR3 contains 15 residues. From germline, CDR1 is SGHRS and CDR2 YFSETQ. The CDR3 spells CASSLIGTASYEQYF. The CDR3 DNA is TGTGCCAGCAGTTTAATTGGGACAGCCTCCTACGAGCAGTACTTC.

This clonotype was picked up a small number of times. V usage is TRBV3-1 and J usage is TRBJ2-7; 10 bases agree with TRBD1. CDR3 length equals 15 residues. V trimming: 2 bases; J trimming: 5 bases; junction bases outside the gene matches: 6. The germline CDR1 and CDR2 sequences are LGHDT and YNNKEL (reference sequence). For the CDR3, the DNA is TGTGCCAGCAGCCAACCGGGACAGGGGTTGAACGAGCAGTACTTC. Amino acid sequence: CASSQPGQGLNEQYF.

The V gene is TRBV12-3 or TRBV12-4, the J gene TRBJ2-7; D perhaps matches TRBD1 (5 bases). CDR3 length: 14 amino acids. Trimming took 6 bases from V and 2 from J, leaving 14 bases between them. Written as DNA, the CDR3 is TGTGCCAGCAGACCAGGGCCGTCTACCTACGAGCAGTACTTC. This codes for CASRPGPSTYEQYF.

This clonotype was observed a few times. This sequence joins TRBV5-6 and TRBJ2-5; 7 bases are shared with TRBD2. This CDR3 has 15 amino acids. Unmatched junction bases numbered 7, after V lost 0 bases and J lost 5 bases. CDR1 and CDR2 (germline): SGHDT, YYEEEE. The CDR3 here is CASSLGGGSVETQYF. The CDR3 region has the DNA TGTGCCAGCAGCTTGGGGGGGGGGAGTGTGGAGACCCAGTACTTC.

V gene TRBV7-2 combines with J gene TRBJ1-6; D may be TRBD1 (6 bases). V shed 3 bases and J shed 7 bases, with 16 bases lying between them. CDR1 is SGHTA and CDR2 is FQGNSA in the germline V gene. The CDR3 extends over 16 amino acids. CDR3 DNA: TGTGCCAGCAGCTTGGATTGGGGGCGAGGGAATTCACCCCTCCACTTT. This encodes CASSLDWGRGNSPLHF. The entire variable domain, with the rest obtained from reference TRBV7-2 and TRBJ1-6, is as follows: GAGVSQSPSNKVTEKGKDVELRCDPISGHTALYWYRQSLGQGLEFLIYFQGNSAPDKSGLPSDRFSAERTGGSVSTLTIQRTQQEDSAVYLCASSLDWGRGNSPLHFGNGTRLTVT.

This clonotype was recorded a few times. The rearrangement joins TRBV10-3 to TRBJ2-3, with 13 bases matching TRBD2. CDR3 length equals 17 residues. With V trimmed by 7 bases and J by 0 bases, 7 bases remained unmatched. From germline, CDR1 is ENHRY and CDR2 SYGVKD. The CDR3 DNA reads TGTGCCATCACCGGGACTAGCGGGAAGGATAGCACAGATACGCAGTATTTT. Its protein is CAITGTSGKDSTDTQYF.

This clonotype was detected a few times. This rearrangement joins TRBV6-5 to TRBJ1-1; D ambiguous. The CDR3 runs to 13 residues. The germline V gene has CDR1 MNHEY and CDR2 SVGAGI. Trimming cost V 0 bases and J 6 bases, with 8 bases left between them. This chain's CDR3 is CASSYSNKAEAFF. For the CDR3, the DNA is TGTGCCAGCAGTTACTCGAACAAGGCTGAAGCTTTCTTT.

This clonotype was picked up a small number of times. The chain couples TRBV28 to TRBJ1-2, with TRBD1 matching 9 bases. Per the germline V gene, CDR1 is MDHEN and CDR2 is SYDVKM. The CDR3 length is 15 residues. The V segment lost 7 bases and the J segment 1 base; nucleotides outside the gene matches: 7. CDR3 protein: CASNLPGQGNYGYTF. CDR3 coding DNA: TGTGCCAGCAACTTACCGGGACAGGGTAACTATGGCTACACCTTC.

This rearrangement joins TRBV24-1 to TRBJ2-2, with 7 bases identical to TRBD1. Germline values: CDR1 KGHDR, CDR2 SFDVKD. This CDR3 spans 16 amino acids. J lost 1 base, V lost 5 bases, and 6 bases had no gene match. As DNA, the CDR3 is TGTGCCACCAGTGGAGGGACAGTGTTGAACACCGGGGAGCTGTTTTTT. This gives the protein CATSGGTVLNTGELFF.

This clonotype has just a few counts. V usage is TRBV18 and J usage is TRBJ2-1, with 8 bases matching TRBD2. The CDR3 spans 15 residues. CDR1 KGHSH and CDR2 LQKENI come from the germline V gene. V lost 0 bases to trimming and J lost 10 bases; unmatched junction nucleotides: 8. The CDR3: CASSPPTSGGPEQFF. The DNA of the CDR3 is TGTGCCAGCTCACCACCTACTAGCGGAGGACCAGAGCAGTTCTTC.

This clonotype came up many times. This chain links TRBV27 with TRBJ2-3, with D possibly being TRBD1 (6 bases). This CDR3 spans 12 amino acids. V was clipped by 6 bases and J by 11 bases, with 15 bases between them. CDR1 and CDR2 (germline): MNHEY, SMNVEV (reference sequence). The CDR3 loop is CASRGGGGEQYF. Written as DNA, the CDR3 is TGTGCCAGCAGAGGGGGTGGAGGAGAGCAGTATTTT.

This clonotype has a count of ten or more. The genes are TRBV12-3 or TRBV12-4 and TRBJ1-1; no reliable D call. This CDR3 is built from 14 residues. V was shortened by 6 bases and J by 4 bases, with 15 bases between the two germline ends. CDR3 protein: CASSPAAGSTEAFF. The CDR3 nucleotides read TGTGCCAGCAGCCCGGCCGCAGGCTCCACTGAAGCTTTCTTT.

In this sample, this clonotype turned up a few times. The missing conserved phenylalanine or tryptophan at the end of this CDR3 makes a read error likely. The CDR3 region has the DNA TGTGCCAGCCGCCGGGGGGAAGCGGGAGTTGGTGAGCAGTTCCTC. It codes for CASRRGEAGVGEQFL. This rearrangement joins TRBV12-3 or TRBV12-4 to TRBJ2-1; 8 nucleotides line up with TRBD2. Trimming cost V 8 bases and J 9 bases; bases outside gene matches: 15. CDR3 length: 15 amino acids.

This clonotype was observed many times. The V gene is TRBV6-5, the J gene TRBJ2-5, with D perhaps TRBD1 or TRBD2 (5 bases each). Trimming shortened V by 0 bases and J by 5 bases, and 7 bases separated the two germline ends. From germline, CDR1 is MNHEY and CDR2 SVGAGI. CDR3 size: 13 residues. The CDR3 reads CASSYSWGETQYF. CDR3 DNA sequence: TGTGCCAGCAGTTACTCCTGGGGGGAGACCCAGTACTTC.

The chain carries TRBV7-8 and TRBJ1-5, with D unclear. The CDR3 is 13 amino acids. Trimming cost V 7 bases and J 4 bases, with 11 bases left between them. Germline V gives CDR1 SGHVS, CDR2 FQNEAQ. CDR3 region: CASTLRGNQPQHF. The CDR3 region has the DNA TGTGCCAGCACCCTACGTGGGAATCAGCCCCAGCATTTT.

In this sample, this clonotype turned up many times. The chain couples TRBV12-3 or TRBV12-4 to TRBJ2-1; 10 bases line up with TRBD2. The length of the CDR3 is 15 residues. V was pared by 3 bases and J by 7 bases, with 6 bases of the junction left unmatched. The CDR3 sequence: CASSFLAGVMNEQFF. In DNA form, the CDR3 reads TGTGCCAGCAGTTTTCTAGCGGGAGTAATGAATGAGCAGTTCTTC.

At least ten counts were recorded for this clonotype. This chain joins TRBV2 and TRBJ1-5; D not resolved. The CDR3 length is 13 residues. Germline V gene sequence: CDR1 SNHLY, CDR2 FYNNEI. Trimming stripped 3 bases from V and 9 bases from J, with 12 bases between. The CDR3: CASSDLGGLPQHF. The DNA of the CDR3 is TGTGCCAGCAGTGATCTTGGAGGGCTGCCCCAGCATTTT.

This chain uses TRBV9 with TRBJ2-2; 9 bases are a match to TRBD1. The CDR3 contains 16 residues. In germline, CDR1 is SGDLS, CDR2 YYNGEE. V shed 0 bases and J 5 bases; nucleotides not matched to a gene: 5. The CDR3 loop is CASSVEGTGRTGELFF. The CDR3 DNA is TGTGCCAGCAGCGTAGAAGGGACAGGGAGGACCGGGGAGCTGTTTTTT.

This clonotype was seen at least ten times. The chain couples TRBV28 to TRBJ2-7; 12 nucleotides align to TRBD2. The germline V gene encodes CDR1 MDHEN and CDR2 SYDVKM. V shed 2 bases, J shed 8 bases, and the junction held 7 bases outside the gene matches. This CDR3 spans 15 amino acids. The CDR3 nucleotides read TGTGCCAGCAGTTTACTAGCGGGAGGGCCTGGCCAGCAGTACTTC. Translated, it gives CASSLLAGGPGQQYF.

This clonotype has ten or more counts. The chain employs TRBV12-3 or TRBV12-4 and TRBJ2-5; 9 bases are shared with TRBD2. Unmatched junction bases numbered 8, after V lost 4 bases and J lost 5 bases. The length of the CDR3 is 15 residues. This CDR3 reads CASSSASGIRETQYF. The CDR3, as DNA: TGTGCCAGCAGTTCGGCTAGCGGGATACGGGAGACCCAGTACTTC.